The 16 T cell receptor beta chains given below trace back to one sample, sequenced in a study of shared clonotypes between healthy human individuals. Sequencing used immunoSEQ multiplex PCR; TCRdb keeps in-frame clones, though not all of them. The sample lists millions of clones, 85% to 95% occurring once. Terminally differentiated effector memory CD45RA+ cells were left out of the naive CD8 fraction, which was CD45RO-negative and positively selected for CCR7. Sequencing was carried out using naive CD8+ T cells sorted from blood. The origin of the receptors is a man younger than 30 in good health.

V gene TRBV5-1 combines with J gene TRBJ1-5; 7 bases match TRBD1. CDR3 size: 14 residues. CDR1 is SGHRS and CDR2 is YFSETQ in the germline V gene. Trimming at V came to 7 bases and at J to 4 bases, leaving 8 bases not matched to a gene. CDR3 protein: CASPHKQGNQPQHF. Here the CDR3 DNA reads TGCGCCAGCCCTCACAAACAGGGGAATCAGCCCCAGCATTTT. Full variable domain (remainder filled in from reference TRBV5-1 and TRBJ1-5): KAGVTQTPRYLIKTRGQQVTLSCSPISGHRSVSWYQQTPGQGLQFLFEYFSETQRNKGNFPGRFSGRQFSNSRSEMNVSTLELGDSALYLCASPHKQGNQPQHFGDGTRLSIL.

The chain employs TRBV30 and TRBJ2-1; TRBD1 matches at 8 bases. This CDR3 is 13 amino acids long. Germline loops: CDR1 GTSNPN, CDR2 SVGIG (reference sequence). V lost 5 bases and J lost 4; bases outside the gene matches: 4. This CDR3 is CAWERDRYNEQFF. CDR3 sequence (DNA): TGTGCCTGGGAAAGGGACAGGTACAATGAGCAGTTCTTC.

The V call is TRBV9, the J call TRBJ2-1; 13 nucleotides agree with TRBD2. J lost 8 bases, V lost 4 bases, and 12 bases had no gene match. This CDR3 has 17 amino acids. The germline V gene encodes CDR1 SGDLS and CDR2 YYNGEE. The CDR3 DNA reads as TGTGCCAGCAGCAACGGACTAGCGGGAGATATGGGCGATGAGCAGTTCTTC. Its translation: CASSNGLAGDMGDEQFF.

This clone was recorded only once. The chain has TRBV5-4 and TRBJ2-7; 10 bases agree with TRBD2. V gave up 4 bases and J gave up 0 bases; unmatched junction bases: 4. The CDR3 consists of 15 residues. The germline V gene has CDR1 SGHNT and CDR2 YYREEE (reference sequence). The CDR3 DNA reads TGTGCCAGCAGCGATGGACTAGCGGACTCCTACGAGCAGTACTTC. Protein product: CASSDGLADSYEQYF.

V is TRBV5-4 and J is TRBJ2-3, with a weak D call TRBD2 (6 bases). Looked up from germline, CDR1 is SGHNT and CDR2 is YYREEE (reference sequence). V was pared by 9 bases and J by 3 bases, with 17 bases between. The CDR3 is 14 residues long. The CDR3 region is CATRFGGRTDTQYF. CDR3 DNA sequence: TGTGCCACCAGGTTTGGGGGGAGGACAGATACGCAGTATTTT. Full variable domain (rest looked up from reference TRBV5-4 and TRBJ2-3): ETGVTQSPTHLIKTRGQQVTLRCSSQSGHNTVSWYQQALGQGPQFIFQYYREEENGRGNFPPRFSGLQFPNYSSELNVNALELDDSALYLCATRFGGRTDTQYFGPGTRLTVL.

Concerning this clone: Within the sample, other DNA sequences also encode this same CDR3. For the CDR3, the DNA is TGTGCCAGCAGCTTAGCAGGGGGCGGCTATGGCTACACCTTC. Protein: CASSLAGGGYGYTF. This chain joins TRBV11-2 and TRBJ1-2, with 8 bases that match TRBD1. Trimming cost V 1 base and J 4 bases; bases outside gene matches: 2. CDR3 length: 14 residues. Germline V gene sequence: CDR1 SGHAT, CDR2 FQNNGV.

The CDR3: CAPANVLTF. Here the CDR3 DNA reads TGTGCCCCGGCCAACGTCCTGACTTTC. The V and J genes are TRBV5-8 and TRBJ2-6; D is uncertain. Germline CDR1 and CDR2: SGHTS and YDEGEE. The CDR3 consists of 9 residues. V was pared by 10 bases and J by 6 bases, with 2 bases between.

DNA for the CDR3: TGTGCCAGCAGGATCGGGGGCACGGGGTCGAGTGGCTACACCTTC. Its translation is CASRIGGTGSSGYTF. The chain links TRBV13 to TRBJ1-2, with D possibly TRBD1 on 6 matching bases. This CDR3 is 15 amino acids long. CDR1 and CDR2 from the germline V gene are PRHDT and FYEKMQ (reference sequence). V shed 6 bases and J shed 7 bases, with 21 bases lying between them.

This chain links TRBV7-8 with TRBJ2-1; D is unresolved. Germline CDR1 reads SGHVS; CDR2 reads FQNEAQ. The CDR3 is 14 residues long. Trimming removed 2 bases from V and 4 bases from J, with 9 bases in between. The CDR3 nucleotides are TGTGCCAGCAGCTTAACCGCCGGTTACAATGAGCAGTTCTTC. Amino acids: CASSLTAGYNEQFF.

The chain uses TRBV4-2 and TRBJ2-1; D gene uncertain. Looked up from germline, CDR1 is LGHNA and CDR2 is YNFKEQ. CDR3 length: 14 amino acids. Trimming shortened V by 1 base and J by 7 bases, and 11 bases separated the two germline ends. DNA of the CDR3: TGTGCCAGCAGCCAAGCGGAATCGCGGAATGAGCAGTTCTTC. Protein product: CASSQAESRNEQFF.

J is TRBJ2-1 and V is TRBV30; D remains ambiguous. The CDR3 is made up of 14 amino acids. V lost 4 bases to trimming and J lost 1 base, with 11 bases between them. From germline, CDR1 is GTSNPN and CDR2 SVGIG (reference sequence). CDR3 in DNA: TGTGCCTGGACGCGAACGGGTTCCTACAATGAGCAGTTCTTC. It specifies CAWTRTGSYNEQFF.

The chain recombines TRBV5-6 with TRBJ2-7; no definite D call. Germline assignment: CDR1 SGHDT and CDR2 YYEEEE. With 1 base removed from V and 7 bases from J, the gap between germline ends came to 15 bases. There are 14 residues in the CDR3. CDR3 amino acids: CASSLLQELLEQYF. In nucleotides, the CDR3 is TGTGCCAGCAGCTTGTTGCAGGAACTCTTGGAGCAGTACTTC.

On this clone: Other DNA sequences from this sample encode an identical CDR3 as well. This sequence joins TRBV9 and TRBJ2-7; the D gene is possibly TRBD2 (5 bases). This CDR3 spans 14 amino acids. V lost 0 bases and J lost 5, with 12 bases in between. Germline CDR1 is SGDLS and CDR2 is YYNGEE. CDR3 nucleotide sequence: TGTGCCAGCAGCGTAGACGGGATTAGTAACGAGCAGTACTTC. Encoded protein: CASSVDGISNEQYF.

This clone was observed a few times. CDR3 bases: TGTGCCAGCAGGTATGACAGGGGGCTGAACACTGAAGCTTTCTTT. Its protein product is CASRYDRGLNTEAFF. The chain links TRBV6-5 to TRBJ1-1; the match to TRBD1 covers 10 bases. Trimming at V came to 6 bases and at J to 0 bases, leaving 4 bases not matched to a gene. Germline V CDR1 and CDR2: MNHEY, SVGAGI. The CDR3 spans 15 residues.

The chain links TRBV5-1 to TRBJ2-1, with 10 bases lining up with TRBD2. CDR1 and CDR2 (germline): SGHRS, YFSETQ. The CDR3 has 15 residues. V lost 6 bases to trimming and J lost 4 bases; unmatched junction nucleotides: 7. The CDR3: CASKPGLAPYNEQFF. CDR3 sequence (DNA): TGCGCCAGCAAACCGGGACTAGCGCCTTACAATGAGCAGTTCTTC.

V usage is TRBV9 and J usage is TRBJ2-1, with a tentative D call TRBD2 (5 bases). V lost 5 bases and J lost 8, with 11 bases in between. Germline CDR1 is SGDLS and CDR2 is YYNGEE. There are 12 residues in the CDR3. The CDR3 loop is CASSAGMDEQFF. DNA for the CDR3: TGTGCCAGCAGTGCCGGGATGGATGAGCAGTTCTTC.